This T cell receptor beta chain was sequenced for a study of early T cells in non-severe SARS-CoV-2 infection. At the level of the study: Sequencing was performed on bulk RNA from unsorted whole blood, leaving chains unpaired. Findings of the study overall: A preference for anti-spike CD8 responses marked VDJdb matching, which missed private and CD4 specificities.

Individual cDNA molecules carried attached unique molecular identifiers. TCRdb reanalysed the 5' RACE reads using MiXCR and keeps one entry per CDR3 protein. The data show approximately 80,000 distinct CDR3 sequences, with about 10% seen just once and about 12% held by the top ten. This clonotype was found many times. Its antigen is not identified. V dropped 3 bases and J dropped 0 bases, with 14 bases sitting between them. Per germline, CDR1 SGHVS and CDR2 FQNEAQ. The length of the CDR3 is 16 residues. This receptor was identified in an adult who was a healthcare worker with PCR-confirmed SARS-CoV-2 infection or an uninfected control (not recorded which). This rearrangement joins TRBV7-8 to TRBJ1-1, with D maybe TRBD1 (5 bases). The sequencing used whole blood, collected at baseline. The CDR3 here is CASSFPGTNMNTEAFF. The CDR3 region has the DNA TGTGCCAGCAGCTTCCCGGGGACGAATATGAACACTGAAGCTTTCTTT.